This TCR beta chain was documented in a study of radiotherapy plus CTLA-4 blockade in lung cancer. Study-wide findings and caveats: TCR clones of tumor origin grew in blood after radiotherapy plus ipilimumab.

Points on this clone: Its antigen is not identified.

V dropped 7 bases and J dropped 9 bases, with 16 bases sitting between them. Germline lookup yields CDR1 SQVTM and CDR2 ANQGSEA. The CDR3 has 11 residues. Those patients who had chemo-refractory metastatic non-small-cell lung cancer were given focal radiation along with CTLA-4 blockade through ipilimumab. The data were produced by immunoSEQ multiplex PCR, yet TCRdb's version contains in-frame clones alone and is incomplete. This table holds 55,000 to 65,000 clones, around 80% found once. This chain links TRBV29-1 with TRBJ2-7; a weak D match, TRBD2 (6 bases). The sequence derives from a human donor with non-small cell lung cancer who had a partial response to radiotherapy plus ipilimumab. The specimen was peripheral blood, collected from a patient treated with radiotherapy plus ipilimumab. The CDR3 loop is CSAGAAGGQYF. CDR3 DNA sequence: TGCAGCGCTGGGGCAGCCGGGGGGCAGTACTTC.